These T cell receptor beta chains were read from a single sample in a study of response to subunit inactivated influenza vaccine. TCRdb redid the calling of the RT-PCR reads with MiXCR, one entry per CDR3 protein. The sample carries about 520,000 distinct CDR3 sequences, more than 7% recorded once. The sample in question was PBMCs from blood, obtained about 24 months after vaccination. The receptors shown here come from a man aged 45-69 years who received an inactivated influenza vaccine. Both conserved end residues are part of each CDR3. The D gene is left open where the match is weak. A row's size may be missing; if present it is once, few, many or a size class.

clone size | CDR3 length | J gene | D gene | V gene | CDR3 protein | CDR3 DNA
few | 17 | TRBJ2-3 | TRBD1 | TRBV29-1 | CSVLGQGRAGRTDTQYF | TGCAGCGTCCTGGGACAGGGTCGGGCTGGGCGCACAGATACGCAGTATTTT
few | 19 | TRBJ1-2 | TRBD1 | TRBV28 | CASSQFLDREGIPDNGYTF | TGTGCCAGCAGCCAGTTCCTAGACAGGGAAGGTATCCCCGACAATGGCTACACCTTC
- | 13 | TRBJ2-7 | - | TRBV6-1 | CASRLPREYEQYF | TGTGCCAGCAGGCTCCCTCGGGAATACGAGCAGTACTTC
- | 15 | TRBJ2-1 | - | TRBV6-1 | CASSGYLSSYNEQFF | TGTGCCAGCAGTGGATACCTCAGCTCCTACAATGAGCAGTTCTTC
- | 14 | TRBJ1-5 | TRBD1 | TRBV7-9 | CASSETGVVQPQHF | TGTGCCAGCAGCGAAACAGGGGTAGTTCAGCCCCAGCATTTT
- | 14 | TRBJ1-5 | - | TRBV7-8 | CASSRIWGNQPQHF | TGTGCCAGCAGCCGAATCTGGGGCAATCAGCCCCAGCATTTT
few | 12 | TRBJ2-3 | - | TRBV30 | CAWTGGTDTQYF | TGTGCCTGGACAGGCGGCACAGATACGCAGTATTTT
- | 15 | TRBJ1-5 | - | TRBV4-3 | CASSQTVWSNQPQHF | TGCGCCAGCAGCCAAACCGTCTGGAGCAATCAGCCCCAGCATTTT
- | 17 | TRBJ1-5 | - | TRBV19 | CASSIGRGVAFGEPQHF | TGTGCCAGTAGTATAGGTCGGGGAGTAGCTTTCGGGGAGCCCCAGCATTTT
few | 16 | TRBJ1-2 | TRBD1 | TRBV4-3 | CASSQVGQALLYGYTF | TGCGCCAGCAGCCAAGTTGGACAGGCCCTCCTCTATGGCTACACCTTC
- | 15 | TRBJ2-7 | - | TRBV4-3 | CASSQERASWNEQYF | TGCGCCAGCAGCCAAGAACGCGCTAGCTGGAACGAGCAGTACTTC
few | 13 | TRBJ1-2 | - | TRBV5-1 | CASSSRVDDGYTF | TGCGCCAGCAGCTCCCGTGTTGATGATGGCTACACCTTC
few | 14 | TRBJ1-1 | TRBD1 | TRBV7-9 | CASSTDRGGVEAFF | TGTGCCAGCAGCACCGACAGGGGGGGAGTGGAAGCTTTCTTT
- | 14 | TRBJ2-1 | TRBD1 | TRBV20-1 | CSVHTPDRANEQFF | TGCAGTGTTCATACTCCCGACAGGGCCAATGAGCAGTTCTTC
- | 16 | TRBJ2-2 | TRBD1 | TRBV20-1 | CSAPDRGRSNTGELFF | TGCAGTGCTCCGGACAGGGGGCGTTCGAACACCGGGGAGCTGTTTTTT
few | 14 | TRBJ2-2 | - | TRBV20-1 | CSARDLRNTGELFF | TGCAGTGCTAGAGATTTGCGGAACACCGGGGAGCTGTTTTTT
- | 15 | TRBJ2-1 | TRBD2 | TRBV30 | CAWKPGLAVLNEQFF | TGTGCCTGGAAACCGGGACTAGCGGTTCTTAATGAGCAGTTCTTC
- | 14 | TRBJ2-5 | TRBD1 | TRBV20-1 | CSSPGQGAGETQYF | TGCAGTTCACCGGGACAGGGGGCAGGAGAGACCCAGTACTTC
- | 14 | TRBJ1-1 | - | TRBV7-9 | CASSLGYDGSKAFF | TGTGCCAGCAGCTTAGGGTACGACGGTAGCAAAGCTTTCTTT
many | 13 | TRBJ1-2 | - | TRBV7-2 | CASGATGNYGYTF | TGTGCCAGCGGAGCTACAGGCAACTATGGCTACACCTTC
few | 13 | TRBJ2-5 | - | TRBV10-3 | CAIRDAGQETQYF | TGTGCCATCAGGGACGCAGGACAAGAGACCCAGTACTTC
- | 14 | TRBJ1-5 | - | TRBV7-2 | CASSLELGNQPQHF | TGTGCCAGCAGCTTAGAGCTGGGCAATCAGCCCCAGCATTTT
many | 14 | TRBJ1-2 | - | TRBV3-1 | CASSQGSRDYGYTF | TGTGCCAGCAGCCAAGGATCAAGGGACTATGGCTACACCTTC
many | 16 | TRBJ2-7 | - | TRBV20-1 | CSASYFMVSGLDEQYF | TGCAGTGCTAGTTATTTTATGGTATCGGGGCTCGACGAGCAGTACTTC
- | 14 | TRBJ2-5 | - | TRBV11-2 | CASSRGAVKETQYF | TGTGCCAGCAGCCGGGGGGCGGTCAAAGAGACCCAGTACTTC
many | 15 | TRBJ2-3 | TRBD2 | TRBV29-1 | CSVEDRFSGTDTQYF | TGCAGCGTTGAAGACCGATTTAGCGGGACTGATACGCAGTATTTT
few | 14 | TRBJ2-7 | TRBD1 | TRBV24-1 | CATSETGASYEQYF | TGTGCCACCAGTGAGACAGGGGCATCCTACGAGCAGTACTTC
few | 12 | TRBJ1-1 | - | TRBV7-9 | CASSSTSTEAFF | TGTGCCAGCAGCTCCACGAGCACTGAAGCTTTCTTT
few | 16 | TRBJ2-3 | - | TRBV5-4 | CASSSTTSSDADTQYF | TGTGCCAGCAGCTCCACGACCTCCTCGGACGCAGATACGCAGTATTTT
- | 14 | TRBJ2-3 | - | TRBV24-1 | CATSDSRSADTQYF | TGTGCCACCAGTGATTCCAGGTCGGCAGATACGCAGTATTTT
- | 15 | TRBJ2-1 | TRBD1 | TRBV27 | CASSRDSILSYEQFF | TGTGCCAGCAGCCGGGACAGTATTCTTTCGTATGAGCAGTTCTTC
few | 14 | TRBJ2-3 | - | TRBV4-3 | CASSSGLHTDTQYF | TGCGCCAGCAGCTCGGGACTTCACACAGATACGCAGTATTTT
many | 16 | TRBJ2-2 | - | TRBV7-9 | CASSQAREGNTGELFF | TGTGCCAGCAGCCAGGCAAGGGAAGGGAACACCGGGGAGCTGTTTTTT
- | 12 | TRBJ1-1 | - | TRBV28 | CASSLVKGEAFF | TGTGCCAGCAGTTTAGTTAAGGGGGAAGCTTTCTTT
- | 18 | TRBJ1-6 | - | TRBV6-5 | CASSYSKRRGSYNSPLHF | TGTGCCAGCAGTTACTCGAAACGCCGGGGCTCCTATAATTCACCCCTCCACTTT
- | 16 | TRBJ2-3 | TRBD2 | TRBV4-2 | CASSQEGSGGPDTQYF | TGTGCCAGCAGCCAAGAGGGTAGCGGGGGGCCGGATACGCAGTATTTT
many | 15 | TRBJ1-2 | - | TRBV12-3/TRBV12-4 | CASSLARQGNYGYTF | TGTGCCAGCAGTTTAGCCCGACAAGGGAACTATGGCTACACCTTC
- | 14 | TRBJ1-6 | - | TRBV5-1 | CASSLLRGYSPLHF | TGCGCCAGCAGCCTACTGCGGGGATATTCACCCCTCCACTTT
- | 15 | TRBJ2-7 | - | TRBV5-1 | CASSLAEGPTYEQYF | TGCGCCAGCAGCTTGGCCGAGGGACCAACCTACGAGCAGTACTTC
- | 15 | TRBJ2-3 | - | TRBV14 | CASSQARTTGDTRYF | TGTGCCAGCAGCCAAGCCCGGACTACCGGAGATACGCGGTATTTT
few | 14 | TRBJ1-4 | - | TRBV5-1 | CASSLWQGGEKLFF | TGCGCCAGCAGCTTGTGGCAGGGAGGAGAAAAACTGTTTTTT
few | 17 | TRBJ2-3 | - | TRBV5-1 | CASSYVGGHTDRDTQYF | TGCGCCAGCAGCTACGTAGGGGGACATACGGATAGGGATACGCAGTATTTT